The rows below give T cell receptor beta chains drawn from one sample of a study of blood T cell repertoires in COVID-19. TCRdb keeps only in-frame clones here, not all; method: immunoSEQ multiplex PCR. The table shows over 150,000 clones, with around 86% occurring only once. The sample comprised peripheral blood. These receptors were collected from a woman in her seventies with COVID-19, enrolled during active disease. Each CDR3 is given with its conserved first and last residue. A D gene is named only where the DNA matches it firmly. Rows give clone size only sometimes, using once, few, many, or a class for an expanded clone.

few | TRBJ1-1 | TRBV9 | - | TGTGCCAGCAGCGTAGGCGAAGCGGGAAACACTGAAGCTTTCTTT | CASSVGEAGNTEAFF
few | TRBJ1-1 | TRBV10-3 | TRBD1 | TGTGCCACGGGGGACAGGGGGTTTGAAGCTTTCTTT | CATGDRGFEAFF
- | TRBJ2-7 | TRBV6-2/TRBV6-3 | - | TGTGCCAGCAGTTGGGTCATCGGGTACGAGCAGTACTTC | CASSWVIGYEQYF
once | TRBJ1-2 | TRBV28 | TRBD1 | TGTGCCAGCAGTTTATCAGGGGGTGGTAACTATGGCTACACCTTC | CASSLSGGGNYGYTF
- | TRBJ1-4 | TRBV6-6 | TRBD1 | TGTGCCAGCAGACTCGGACAGGCGCAACTGTTTTTT | CASRLGQAQLFF
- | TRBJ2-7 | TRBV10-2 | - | TGCGCCAGCTCCCTCATAGGGGGAGGGAACACCTACGAGCAGTACTTC | CASSLIGGGNTYEQYF
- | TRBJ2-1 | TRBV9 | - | TGTGCCAGCAACCAAGGCAGGGCCTCCTACAATGAGCAGTTCTTC | CASNQGRASYNEQFF
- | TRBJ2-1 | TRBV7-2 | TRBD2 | TGTGCCAGCAGCTCGGGACTAGCGGGATTGAATGAGCAGTTCTTC | CASSSGLAGLNEQFF
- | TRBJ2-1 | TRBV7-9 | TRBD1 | TGTGCCAGCAGCTTAGGGACAGGGGATCCCTCCTACAATGAGCAGTTCTTC | CASSLGTGDPSYNEQFF
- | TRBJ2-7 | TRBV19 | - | TGTGCCAGCCTACCGGGACTCCCAAGGGACTACGAGCAGTACTTC | CASLPGLPRDYEQYF
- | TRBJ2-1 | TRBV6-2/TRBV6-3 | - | TGTGCCAGCAGTTCCCGAGGAGCGTCGTACAATGAGCAGTTCTTC | CASSSRGASYNEQFF
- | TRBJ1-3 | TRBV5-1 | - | TGCGCCAGCAGCCCAAGGACAGAGATGAGGGGGAACACCATATATTTT | CASSPRTEMRGNTIYF
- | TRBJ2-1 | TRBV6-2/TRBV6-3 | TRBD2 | TGTGCCAGCAGTTACTCGACTAGCTCTTCCCCCTACAATGAGCAGTTCTTC | CASSYSTSSSPYNEQFF
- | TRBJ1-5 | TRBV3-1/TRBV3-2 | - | TGTGCCAGCAGTCCAGGGGTCTCACAGCCCCAGCATTTT | CASSPGVSQPQHF
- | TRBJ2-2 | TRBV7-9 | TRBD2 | TGTGCCGGCGGAGGACTAGCGGGAAGGTGGGACACCGGGGAGCTGTTTTTT | CAGGGLAGRWDTGELFF
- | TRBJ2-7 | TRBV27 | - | TGTGCCAGCAGTGCGACTTTGGGTACCTCCTACGAGCAGTACTTC | CASSATLGTSYEQYF
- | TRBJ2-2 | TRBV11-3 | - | TGTGCCAGCAGCCCCTACAGTTTGACCGGGGAGCTGTTTTTT | CASSPYSLTGELFF
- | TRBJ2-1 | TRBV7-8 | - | TGTGCCAGCAGCAAGACGGGAGTGACCTACAATGAGCAGTTCTTC | CASSKTGVTYNEQFF
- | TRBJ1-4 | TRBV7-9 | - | TGTGCCAGCAGCCTTGACATCCTTAATGAAAAACTGTTTTTT | CASSLDILNEKLFF